The 8 T cell receptor beta chains listed next were all sequenced from one sample in a study of lymphopenia after photon versus proton radiotherapy. Profiled with immunoSEQ multiplex PCR; TCRdb holds only in-frame clones, not every one. The sample includes about 7,300 clones, under 90% of them seen just once. The material was peripheral blood, obtained from a patient treated with photon-based radiotherapy. These receptors were taken from a man in his 60s with cholangiocarcinoma.

The chain is built from TRBV5-4 and TRBJ1-1, with 8 bases matching TRBD1. The length of the CDR3 is 13 residues. CDR1 is SGHNT and CDR2 is YYREEE in the germline V gene (reference sequence). V trimming: 3 bases; J trimming: 5 bases; junction bases outside the gene matches: 3. The CDR3 spells CASSSDRGTEAFF. CDR3 bases: TGTGCCAGCAGCTCTGACAGGGGTACTGAAGCTTTCTTT.

This clone appeared once. This chain joins TRBV10-2 and TRBJ2-1, with D possibly matching TRBD2 (6 bases). The V gene's germline CDR1 is WSHSY and CDR2 SAAADI. The CDR3 has 11 residues. The ends were cut back, 10 bases at V and 7 bases at J, with 11 bases in the middle. CDR3: CATLGGNEQFF. In DNA, the CDR3 is TGCGCCACCCTCGGGGGTAATGAGCAGTTCTTC.

V gene TRBV28 combines with J gene TRBJ2-5; D uncertain. Germline V gene data show CDR1 as MDHEN and CDR2 as SYDVKM. V shed 7 bases and J shed 2 bases, with 5 bases lying between them. The CDR3 runs 11 residues. CDR3 bases: TGTGCCAGCAAGGGTCAAGAGACCCAGTACTTC. Amino acid sequence: CASKGQETQYF.

As concerns this clone: The same CDR3 also results from other DNA sequences found in this sample. The chain carries TRBV4-3 and TRBJ1-1; D uncertain. There are 16 residues in the CDR3. The ends were cut back, 0 bases at V and 1 base at J, with 12 bases in the middle. Germline CDR1 and CDR2: LGHNA and YSLEER. CDR3 sequence reads: CASSQDSLTANTEAFF. The CDR3 DNA sequence: TGCGCCAGCAGCCAAGATTCCTTAACAGCGAACACTGAAGCTTTCTTT.

CDR3 sequence reads: CASSPTASGNIKETQYF. CDR3 coding DNA: TGTGCCAGCTCACCAACGGCTAGCGGGAACATAAAAGAGACCCAGTACTTC. The chain is built from TRBV18 and TRBJ2-5; TRBD2 aligns across 9 bases. Losses at the gene ends were 2 bases for V and 3 bases for J; bases not matched to a gene: 10. The CDR3 spans 17 residues. Germline CDR1 reads KGHSH; CDR2 reads LQKENI.

The chain employs TRBV5-1 and TRBJ2-3; D perhaps matches TRBD2 (7 bases). This CDR3 is 16 amino acids long. Germline V gives CDR1 SGHRS, CDR2 YFSETQ. Trimming left V 1 base short and J 0 bases short, with 12 bases between. This CDR3 is CASSLFGGASTDTQYF. The CDR3 region has the DNA TGCGCCAGCAGCTTGTTTGGGGGGGCTAGCACAGATACGCAGTATTTT.

This clone is a singleton in its sample. The CDR3 coding sequence is TGTGCCAGCAGCCCAAGCTGGCGGGGTTCGAACACCGGGGAGCTGTTTTTT. Translated: CASSPSWRGSNTGELFF. The genes are TRBV7-4 and TRBJ2-2; D perhaps matches TRBD2 (6 bases). The CDR3 is 17 amino acids. From germline, CDR1 is SGHVT and CDR2 SQSDAQ. Trimming removed 5 bases at V and 0 bases at J, with 16 bases between. The complete variable domain, with remaining parts taken from reference TRBV7-4 and TRBJ2-2, reads GAGVSQSPRYKVAKRGRDVALRCDSISGHVTLYWYRQTLGQGSEVLTYSQSDAQRDKSGRPSGRFSAERPERSVSTLKIQRTEQGDSAVYLCASSPSWRGSNTGELFFGEGSRLTVL.

This sequence joins TRBV5-1 and TRBJ2-7; D uncertain. V gave up 0 bases and J gave up 4 bases, with 5 bases separating them. The germline V gene encodes CDR1 SGHRS and CDR2 YFSETQ. The CDR3 spans 12 residues. The CDR3 DNA sequence: TGCGCCAGCAGCTTGGTACAATACGAGCAGTACTTC. This encodes CASSLVQYEQYF.